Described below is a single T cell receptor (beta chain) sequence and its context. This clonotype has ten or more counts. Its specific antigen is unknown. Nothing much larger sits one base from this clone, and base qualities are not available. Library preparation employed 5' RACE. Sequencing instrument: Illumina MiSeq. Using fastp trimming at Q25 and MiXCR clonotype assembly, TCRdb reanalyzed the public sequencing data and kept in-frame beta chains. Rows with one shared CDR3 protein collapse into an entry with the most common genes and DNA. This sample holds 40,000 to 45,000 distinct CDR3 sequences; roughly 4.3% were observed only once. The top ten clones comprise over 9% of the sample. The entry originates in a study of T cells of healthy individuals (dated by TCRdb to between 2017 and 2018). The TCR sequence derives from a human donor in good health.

The CDR3 amino acid sequence is: CASSLAWDRRNEQFF. The nucleotide sequence is TGTGCCAGCAGCTTAGCGTGGGACAGGCGTAATGAGCAGTTCTTC. Here the chain combines TRBV7-6 and TRBJ2-1, with 8 bases in between that match TRBD1. The germline V gene provides CDR1 SGHVS and CDR2 FNYEAQ. The CDR3 numbers 15 residues from cysteine through phenylalanine. The sequence is cut down to CDR3 DNA, 45 bases in frame from base 1. Compared with germline, V lacks 0 bases and J lacks 7 bases; bases without a gene match: 5.